Below, 5 T cell receptor beta chains from the same sample are listed, as sequenced in a study of HIV-infected patients and healthy controls (dated by TCRdb to the mid-2010s). Whole blood was used without fractionating the cells, so the repertoire represented all peripheral T cells without sorting. Receptor libraries were prepared by 5' RACE. TCRdb shows the sequencer as Illumina MiSeq. Approximately 0.5 ug RNA was reverse transcribed with SuperScript III using primers against the alpha and beta constant regions. Separate libraries for the alpha and beta chains were generated through chain-specific third strand synthesis that incorporated multiplexing indices. Using fastp at Q25 and MiXCR, TCRdb reprocessed the public reads and kept productive beta chains. Each entry is one CDR3 protein sequence, shown with its most common DNA and genes. The sample has some 3,500 distinct CDR3 sequences on record, about 20% of them singletons. Together, the top ten hold around 29% of the sample.

Sequencing used blood, obtained before antiretroviral therapy. These TCRs come from an adult with HIV infection.

Judged by abundance, this clonotype is medium-sized. The V call is TRBV5-1, the J call TRBJ1-6; the match to TRBD1 covers 9 bases. J was trimmed by 5 bases and V by 4 bases; bases with no gene match: 7. The germline CDR1 and CDR2 sequences are SGHRS and YFSETQ. The CDR3 has 16 amino acids. In DNA form, the CDR3 reads TGCGCCAGCAGCATCACCGGGACAGGGAATAATTCACCCCTCCACTTT. It encodes CASSITGTGNNSPLHF.

This chain connects TRBV6-2 or TRBV6-3 to TRBJ2-7, with D tentatively TRBD1 or TRBD2 (5 bases each). Germline loops: CDR1 MNHEY, CDR2 SVGEGT. The CDR3 sequence is 13 residues long. The CDR3 nucleotides are TGTTCCGCCACACCTTCGGGGCAGTACGAGCAGTACTTC. Protein product: CSATPSGQYEQYF.

This clonotype is termed medium-sized. This CDR3 reads CASPQGTGELFF. As DNA, the CDR3 is TGTGCCAGCCCTCAGGGCACCGGGGAGCTGTTTTTT. The chain recombines TRBV6-1 with TRBJ2-2, with D perhaps matching TRBD1 (5 bases). The CDR3 contains 12 residues. V gave up 8 bases and J gave up 4 bases, with 8 bases separating them. The germline V gene encodes CDR1 MNHNS and CDR2 SASEGT.

By share, this clonotype ranks as medium-sized. The gene calls are TRBV4-1 and TRBJ2-5; 12 bases are shared with TRBD1. The CDR3 has 17 residues. The V gene's germline CDR1 is MGHRA and CDR2 YSYEKL. Trimming took 3 bases from V and 4 from J; bases not matched to a gene: 9. CDR3 sequence (DNA): TGCGCCAGCAGCCAGCCTCACCGGGACAGGGGGCTAGAGACCCAGTACTTC. Translated: CASSQPHRDRGLETQYF.

This clonotype ranks as medium-sized. This chain joins TRBV7-9 and TRBJ2-7, with D maybe TRBD1 (6 bases). Germline V lookup: CDR1 SEHNR, CDR2 FQNEAQ (reference sequence). V lost 5 bases to trimming and J lost 6 bases, with 17 bases between them. The CDR3 sequence is 14 residues long. The CDR3, as DNA: TGTGCCAGCAGCGTCGGCAGGGGAGTGTTCGAGCAGTACTTC. Translation gives CASSVGRGVFEQYF. The whole variable domain, filled in from reference TRBV7-9 and TRBJ2-7, reads DTGVSQNPRHKITKRGQNVTFRCDPISEHNRLYWYRQTLGQGPEFLTYFQNEAQLEKSRLLSDRFSAERPKGSFSTLEIQRTEQGDSAMYLCASSVGRGVFEQYFGPGTRLTVT.